This TCR beta chain was sequenced during a study of OX40 agonist ivuxolimab in advanced cancers. Study-wide background: The dose of intravenous ivuxolimab that patients received every 2 weeks ranged from 0.01 to 10 mg/kg. Study results and caveats: Among T cells, CD8+ cells averaged more expanded clones than CD4+ cells. The study found among the lowest clonal expansion in partial responders at 0.1-3.0 mg/kg.

Generated by immunoSEQ multiplex PCR, the TCRdb table keeps only in-frame clones and is missing some. There are around 67,000 clones in the sample; approximately 80% occur only once, and around 8.2% lies in the top ten. The ends lost 4 bases at V and 4 bases at J; junction bases unmatched: 3. The V gene's germline CDR1 is KGHSH and CDR2 LQKENI. CDR3 length: 13 amino acids. With baseline, cycle 4 day 1, and cycle 7 day 1 as timepoints, blood was sampled. This clone has just one count. No antigen is known for it. The receptor comes from an adult with an advanced solid tumor such as melanoma, head and neck, liver or kidney cancer. Sequenced material: CD4+ or CD8+ T cells sorted from blood, taken in a trial of the OX40 agonist ivuxolimab. This rearrangement joins TRBV18 to TRBJ1-1; 7 bases line up with TRBD1. CDR3 coding DNA: TGTGCCAGCTCACAGGGGACAGTCACTGAAGCTTTCTTT. Protein sequence: CASSQGTVTEAFF.